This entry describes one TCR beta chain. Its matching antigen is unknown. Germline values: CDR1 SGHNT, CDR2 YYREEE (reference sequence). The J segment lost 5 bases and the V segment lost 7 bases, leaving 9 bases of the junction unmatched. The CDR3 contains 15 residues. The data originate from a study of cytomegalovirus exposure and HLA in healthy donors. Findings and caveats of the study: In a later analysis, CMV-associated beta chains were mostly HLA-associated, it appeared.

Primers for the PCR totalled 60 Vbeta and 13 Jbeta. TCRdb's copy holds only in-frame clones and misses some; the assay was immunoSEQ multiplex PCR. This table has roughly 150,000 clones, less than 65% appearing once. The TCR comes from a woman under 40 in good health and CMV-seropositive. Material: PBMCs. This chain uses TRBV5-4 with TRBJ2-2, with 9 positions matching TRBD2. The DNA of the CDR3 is TGTGCCAGCGGCCCCGGACTAGCGATAACCGGGGAGCTGTTTTTT. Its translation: CASGPGLAITGELFF.